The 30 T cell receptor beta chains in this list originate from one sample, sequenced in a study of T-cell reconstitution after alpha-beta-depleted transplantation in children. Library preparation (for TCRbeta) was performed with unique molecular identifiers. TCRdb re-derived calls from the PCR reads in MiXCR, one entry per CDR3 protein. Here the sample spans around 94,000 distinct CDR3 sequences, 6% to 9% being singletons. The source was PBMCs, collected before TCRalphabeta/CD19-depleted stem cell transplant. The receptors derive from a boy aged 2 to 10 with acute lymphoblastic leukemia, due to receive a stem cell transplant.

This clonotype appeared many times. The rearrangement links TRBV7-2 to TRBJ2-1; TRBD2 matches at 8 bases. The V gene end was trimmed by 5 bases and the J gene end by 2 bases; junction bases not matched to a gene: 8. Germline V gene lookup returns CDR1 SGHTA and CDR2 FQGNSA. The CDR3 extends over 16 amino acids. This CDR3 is CASSPSPGGAYNEQFF. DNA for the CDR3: TGTGCCAGCAGCCCCAGTCCGGGGGGGGCCTACAATGAGCAGTTCTTC.

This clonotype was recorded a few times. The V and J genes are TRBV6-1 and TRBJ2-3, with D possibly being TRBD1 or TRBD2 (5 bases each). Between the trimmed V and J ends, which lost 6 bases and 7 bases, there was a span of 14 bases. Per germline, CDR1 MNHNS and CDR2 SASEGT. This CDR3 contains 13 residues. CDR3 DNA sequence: TGTGCCAGCAGCACGGGGTGGACAAATACGCAGTATTTT. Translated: CASSTGWTNTQYF.

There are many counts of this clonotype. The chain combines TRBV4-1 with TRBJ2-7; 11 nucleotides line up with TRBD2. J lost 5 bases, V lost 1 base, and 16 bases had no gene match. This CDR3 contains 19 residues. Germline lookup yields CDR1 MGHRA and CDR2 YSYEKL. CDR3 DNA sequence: TGCGCCAGCAGCCAAGGTCGGATAGCGGGGGGGCGCGGTAGGAACGAGCAGTACTTC. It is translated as CASSQGRIAGGRGRNEQYF.

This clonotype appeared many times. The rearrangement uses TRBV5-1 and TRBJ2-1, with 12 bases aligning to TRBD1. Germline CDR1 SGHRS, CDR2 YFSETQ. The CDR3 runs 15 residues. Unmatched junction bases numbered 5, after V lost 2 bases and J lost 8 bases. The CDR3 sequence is CASSFRDRGRDEQFF. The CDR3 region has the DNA TGCGCCAGCAGCTTCCGGGACAGGGGGCGGGATGAGCAGTTCTTC.

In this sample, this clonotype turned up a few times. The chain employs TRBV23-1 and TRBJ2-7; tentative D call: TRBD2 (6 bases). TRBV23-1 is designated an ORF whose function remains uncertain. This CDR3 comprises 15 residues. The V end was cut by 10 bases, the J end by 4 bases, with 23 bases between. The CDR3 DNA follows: TGCGCCATCTCCGGGACTGTCTTACCCTTTTACGAGCAGTACTTC. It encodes CAISGTVLPFYEQYF.

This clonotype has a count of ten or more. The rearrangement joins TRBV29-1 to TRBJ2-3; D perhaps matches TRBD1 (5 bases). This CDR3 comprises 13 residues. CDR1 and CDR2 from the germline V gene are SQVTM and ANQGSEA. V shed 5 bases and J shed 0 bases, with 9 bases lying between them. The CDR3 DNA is TGCAGCGTTTCCCCAGGGAGCACAGATACGCAGTATTTT. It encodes CSVSPGSTDTQYF.

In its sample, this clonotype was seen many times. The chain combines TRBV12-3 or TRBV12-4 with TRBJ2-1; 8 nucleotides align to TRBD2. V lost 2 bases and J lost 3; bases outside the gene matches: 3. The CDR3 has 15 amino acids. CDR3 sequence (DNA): TGTGCCAGCAGTTTAATGGCGGGGGGCTACAATGAGCAGTTCTTC. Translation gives CASSLMAGGYNEQFF.

The DNA of the CDR3 is TGTGCCAGCAGTGACGGAAGGGGGGATGGCTACACCTTC. Translation gives CASSDGRGDGYTF. V gene TRBV6-4 combines with J gene TRBJ1-2, with a weak D call TRBD1 (6 bases). V lost 2 bases, J lost 6 bases, and 10 bases lay in between. This CDR3 spans 13 amino acids. Per the germline V gene, CDR1 is MRHNA and CDR2 is SNTAGT.

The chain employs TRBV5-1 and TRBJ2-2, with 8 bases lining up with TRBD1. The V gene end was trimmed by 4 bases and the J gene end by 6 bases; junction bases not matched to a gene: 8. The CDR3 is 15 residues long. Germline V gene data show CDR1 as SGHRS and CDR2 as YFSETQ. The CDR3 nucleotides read TGCGCCAGCAGCGCCGGGACAGGTCAGGCCGGGGAGCTGTTTTTT. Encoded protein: CASSAGTGQAGELFF.

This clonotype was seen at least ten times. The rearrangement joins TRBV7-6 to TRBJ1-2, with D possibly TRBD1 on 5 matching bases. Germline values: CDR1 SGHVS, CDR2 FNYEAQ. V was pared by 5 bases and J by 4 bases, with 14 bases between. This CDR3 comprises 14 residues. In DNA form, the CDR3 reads TGTGCCAGCAGCCCCAGAGACGGGGGCTATGGCTACACCTTC. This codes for CASSPRDGGYGYTF. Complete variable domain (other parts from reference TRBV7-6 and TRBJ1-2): GAGVSQSPRYKVTKRGQDVALRCDPISGHVSLYWYRQALGQGPEFLTYFNYEAQQDKSGLPNDRFSAERPEGSISTLTIQRTEQRDSAMYRCASSPRDGGYGYTFGSGTRLTVV.

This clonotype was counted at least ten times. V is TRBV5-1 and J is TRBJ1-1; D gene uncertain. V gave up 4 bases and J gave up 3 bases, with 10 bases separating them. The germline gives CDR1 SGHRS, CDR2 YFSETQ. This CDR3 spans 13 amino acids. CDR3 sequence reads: CASSPGRDTEAFF. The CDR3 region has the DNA TGCGCCAGCAGCCCAGGACGGGACACTGAAGCTTTCTTT.

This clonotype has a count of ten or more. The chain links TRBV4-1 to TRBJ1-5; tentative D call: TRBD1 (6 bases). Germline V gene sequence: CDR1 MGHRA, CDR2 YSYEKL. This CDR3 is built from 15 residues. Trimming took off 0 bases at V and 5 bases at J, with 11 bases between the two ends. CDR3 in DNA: TGCGCCAGCAGCCAAGAGTGGGGGGGCCATCAGCCCCAGCATTTT. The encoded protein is CASSQEWGGHQPQHF.

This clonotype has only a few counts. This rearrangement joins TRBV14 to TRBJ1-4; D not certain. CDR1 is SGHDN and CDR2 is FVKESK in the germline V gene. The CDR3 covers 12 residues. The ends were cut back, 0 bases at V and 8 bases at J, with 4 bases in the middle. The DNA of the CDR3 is TGTGCCAGCAGCCAAGATTTAGAAAAACTGTTTTTT. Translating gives CASSQDLEKLFF.

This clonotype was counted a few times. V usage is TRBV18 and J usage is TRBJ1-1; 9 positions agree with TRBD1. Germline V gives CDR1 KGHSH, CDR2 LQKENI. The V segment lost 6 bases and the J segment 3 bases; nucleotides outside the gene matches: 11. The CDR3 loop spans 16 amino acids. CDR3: CASSPRTGARDTEAFF. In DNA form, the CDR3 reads TGTGCCAGCTCTCCCAGGACAGGGGCCAGGGACACTGAAGCTTTCTTT. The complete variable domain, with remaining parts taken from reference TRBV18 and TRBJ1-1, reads NAGVMQNPRHLVRRRGQEARLRCSPMKGHSHVYWYRQLPEEGLKFMVYLQKENIIDESGMPKERFSAEFPKEGPSILRIQQVVRGDSAAYFCASSPRTGARDTEAFFGQGTRLTVV.

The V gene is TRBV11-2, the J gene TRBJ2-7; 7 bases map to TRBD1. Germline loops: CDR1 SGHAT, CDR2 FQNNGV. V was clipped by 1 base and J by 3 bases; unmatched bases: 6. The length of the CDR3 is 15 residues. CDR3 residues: CASSLGDGTDYEQYF. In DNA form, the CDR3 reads TGTGCCAGCAGCTTAGGGGACGGGACAGACTACGAGCAGTACTTC.

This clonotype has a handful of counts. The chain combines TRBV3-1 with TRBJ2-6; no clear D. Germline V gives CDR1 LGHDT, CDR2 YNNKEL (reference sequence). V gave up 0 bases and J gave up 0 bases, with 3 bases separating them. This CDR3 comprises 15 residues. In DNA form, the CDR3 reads TGTGCCAGCAGCCAAGACAACTCTGGGGCCAACGTCCTGACTTTC. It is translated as CASSQDNSGANVLTF.

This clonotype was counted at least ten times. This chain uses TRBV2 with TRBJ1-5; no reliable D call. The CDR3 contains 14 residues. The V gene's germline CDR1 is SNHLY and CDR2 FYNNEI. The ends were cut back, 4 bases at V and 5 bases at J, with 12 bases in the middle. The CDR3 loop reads CASSGMGSDQPQHF. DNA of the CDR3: TGTGCCAGCAGTGGAATGGGGTCGGATCAGCCCCAGCATTTT.

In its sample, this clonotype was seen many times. This CDR3 is CASSLDLRSEQFF. CDR3 nucleotides: TGTGCCAGCAGCTTAGATCTACGGAGTGAGCAGTTCTTC. The chain recombines TRBV11-2 with TRBJ2-1, with no clear D. The V gene lost 0 bases and the J gene lost 9 bases, with 9 bases spanning the gap. The CDR3 has 13 residues. CDR1 and CDR2 (germline): SGHAT, FQNNGV.

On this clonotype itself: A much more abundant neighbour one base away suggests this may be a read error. CDR3 in DNA: TGCTGTGCTAGGAGGCTAGCGGGGGCGGAGCGTCTCTACGAGCAGTACTTC. Its translation is CCARRLAGAERLYEQYF. The chain employs TRBV20-1 and TRBJ2-7; 10 nucleotides line up with TRBD2. The CDR3 totals 17 residues. Germline V gene data show CDR1 as DFQATT and CDR2 as SNEGSKA (reference sequence).

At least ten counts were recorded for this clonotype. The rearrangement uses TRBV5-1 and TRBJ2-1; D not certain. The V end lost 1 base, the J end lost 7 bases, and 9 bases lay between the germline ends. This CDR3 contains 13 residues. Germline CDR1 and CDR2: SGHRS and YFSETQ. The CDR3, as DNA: TGCGCCAGCAGCTTGTCGACACGTAATGAGCAGTTCTTC. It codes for CASSLSTRNEQFF.

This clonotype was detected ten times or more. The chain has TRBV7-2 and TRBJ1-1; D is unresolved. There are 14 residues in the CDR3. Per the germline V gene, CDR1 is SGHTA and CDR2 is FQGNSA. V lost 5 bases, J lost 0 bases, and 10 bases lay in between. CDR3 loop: CASSPQTMNTEAFF. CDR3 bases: TGTGCCAGCAGCCCACAGACCATGAACACTGAAGCTTTCTTT.

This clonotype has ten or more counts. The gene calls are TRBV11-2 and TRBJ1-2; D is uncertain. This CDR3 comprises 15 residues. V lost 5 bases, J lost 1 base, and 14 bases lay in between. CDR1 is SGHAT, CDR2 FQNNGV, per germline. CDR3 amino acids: CASSLRTARNYGYTF. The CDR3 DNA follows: TGTGCCAGCAGCCTACGTACAGCCCGTAACTATGGCTACACCTTC.

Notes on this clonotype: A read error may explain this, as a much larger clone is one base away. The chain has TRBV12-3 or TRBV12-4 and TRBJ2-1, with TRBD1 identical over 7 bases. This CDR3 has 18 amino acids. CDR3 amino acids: CAISLRVLRDSGYNEQFF. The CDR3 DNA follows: TGTGCCATCAGTTTACGAGTCCTGAGGGACAGTGGGTACAATGAGCAGTTCTTC.

This CDR3 is CSARRGSSYNSPLHF. The CDR3 DNA reads TGCAGTGCTAGAAGGGGGAGCTCCTATAATTCACCCCTCCACTTT. V and J are TRBV20-1 and TRBJ1-6; a weak D match, TRBD1 (6 bases). V was trimmed by 2 bases and J by 0 bases, leaving 8 bases between them. In germline, CDR1 is DFQATT, CDR2 SNEGSKA (reference sequence). The CDR3 consists of 15 residues.

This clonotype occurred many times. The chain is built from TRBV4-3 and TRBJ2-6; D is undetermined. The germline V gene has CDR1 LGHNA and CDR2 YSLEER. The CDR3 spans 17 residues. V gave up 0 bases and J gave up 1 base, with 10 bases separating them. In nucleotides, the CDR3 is TGCGCCAGCAGCCAAGATGGCGATCAGTCTGGGGCCAACGTCCTGACTTTC. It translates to CASSQDGDQSGANVLTF.

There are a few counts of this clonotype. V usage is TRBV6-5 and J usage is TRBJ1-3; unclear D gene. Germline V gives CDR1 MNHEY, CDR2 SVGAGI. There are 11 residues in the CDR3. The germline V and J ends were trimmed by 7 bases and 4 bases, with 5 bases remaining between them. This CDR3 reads CASIRGNTIYF. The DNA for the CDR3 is TGTGCCAGCATTCGGGGAAACACCATATATTTT.

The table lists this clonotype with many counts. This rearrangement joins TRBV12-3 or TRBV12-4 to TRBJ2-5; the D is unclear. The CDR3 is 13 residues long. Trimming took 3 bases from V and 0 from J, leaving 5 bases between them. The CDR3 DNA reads TGTGCCAGCAGTTTCCCCAACCAAGAGACCCAGTACTTC. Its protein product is CASSFPNQETQYF.

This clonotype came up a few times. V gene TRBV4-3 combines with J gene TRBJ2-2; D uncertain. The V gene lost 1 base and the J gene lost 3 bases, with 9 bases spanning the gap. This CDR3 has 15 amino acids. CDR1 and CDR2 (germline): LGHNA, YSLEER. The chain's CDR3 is CASSQAERHTGELFF. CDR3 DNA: TGCGCCAGCAGCCAAGCAGAGCGCCACACCGGGGAGCTGTTTTTT.

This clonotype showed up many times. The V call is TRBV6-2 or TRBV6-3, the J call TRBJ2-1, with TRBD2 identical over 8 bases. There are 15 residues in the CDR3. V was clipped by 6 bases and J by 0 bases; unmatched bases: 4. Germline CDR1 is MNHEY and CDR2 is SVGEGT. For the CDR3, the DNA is TGTGCCAGCAGCGACCGGGGGGGCTCCTACAATGAGCAGTTCTTC. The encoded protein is CASSDRGGSYNEQFF.

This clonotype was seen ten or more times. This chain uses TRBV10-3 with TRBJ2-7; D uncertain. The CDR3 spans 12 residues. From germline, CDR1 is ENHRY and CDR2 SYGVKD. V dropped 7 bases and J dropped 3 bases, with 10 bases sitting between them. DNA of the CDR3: TGTGCCATCACGGGCCCGAACTACGAGCAGTACTTC. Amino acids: CAITGPNYEQYF.